The sample holds many counts of the clone carrying this TCR beta chain. The data stem from a study of T cells in Graves' hyperthyroidism and ophthalmopathy. It was RNA transcripts that yielded the amplified TCR beta CDR3 regions. HTBI primers were employed in a first-round RT-PCR of the TCR CDR3. TCRdb re-analysed the multiplex PCR reads in MiXCR, keeping a single row per CDR3 protein. The sample lists about 410,000 distinct CDR3 sequences, about 14% occurring once. The CDR3 is 16 amino acids. The germline CDR1 and CDR2 sequences are MNHEY and SMNVEV (reference sequence). The V segment lost 5 bases and the J segment 8 bases; nucleotides outside the gene matches: 10. Diagnosis relied on clinical symptoms, serum thyroxine and TRAb, thyroid ultrasound and orbital computed tomography.

Specimen: blood. The sequence came from a man younger than 35 with Graves' ophthalmopathy. The V call is TRBV27, the J call TRBJ2-4, with 12 positions matching TRBD2. In nucleotides, the CDR3 is TGTGCCAGCAGTGGGCTAGCGGGAGGGCCATTTCACATTCAGTACTTC. Its protein is CASSGLAGGPFHIQYF.